The 12 T cell receptor beta chains below were found in one sample sequenced in a study of blood T cell repertoires in COVID-19. Sequencing used immunoSEQ multiplex PCR; TCRdb keeps in-frame clones, though not all of them. The sample contains 220,000 or so clones, 82% of which appear only once. The sequencing input was peripheral blood. The source is a woman of 80 years or more with COVID-19, enrolled during active disease.

V and J are TRBV2 and TRBJ1-5; D is possibly TRBD1 (5 bases). V was shortened by 2 bases and J by 4 bases, with 15 bases between the two germline ends. The CDR3 length is 16 residues. Germline values: CDR1 SNHLY, CDR2 FYNNEI. This chain's CDR3 is CASSERQMIRNQPQHF. CDR3 nucleotide sequence: TGTGCCAGCAGTGAAAGACAGATGATAAGGAATCAGCCCCAGCATTTT.

The chain recombines TRBV7-8 with TRBJ1-1; no clear D. The length of the CDR3 is 14 residues. Germline lookup yields CDR1 SGHVS and CDR2 FQNEAQ. V lost 2 bases and J 1 base, leaving 8 bases between the germline ends. CDR3 residues: CASSLRAGNTEAFF. The CDR3, as DNA: TGTGCCAGCAGCTTACGTGCAGGGAACACTGAAGCTTTCTTT.

The rearrangement links TRBV19 to TRBJ1-2; TRBD1 might be the D (5 bases). The V end was cut by 7 bases, the J end by 0 bases, with 18 bases between. CDR1 and CDR2 (germline): LNHDA, SQIVND (reference sequence). The CDR3 extends over 16 amino acids. The chain's CDR3 is CASIGDLTRANYGYTF. The CDR3 DNA reads TGTGCCAGTATAGGGGATCTGACTAGAGCTAACTATGGCTACACCTTC.

The genes are TRBV24-1 and TRBJ2-5; 10 nucleotides line up with TRBD1. The J segment lost 5 bases and the V segment lost 3 bases, leaving 2 bases of the junction unmatched. The CDR3 totals 14 residues. Germline V gene sequence: CDR1 KGHDR, CDR2 SFDVKD. The CDR3 DNA is TGTGCCACCAGTGATGGACAGGGGGATGAGACCCAGTACTTC. As protein: CATSDGQGDETQYF.

V gene TRBV18 combines with J gene TRBJ1-3; a weak D match, TRBD1 (6 bases). The CDR3 is 16 amino acids. V lost 5 bases to trimming and J lost 0 bases, with 14 bases between them. The germline V gene encodes CDR1 KGHSH and CDR2 LQKENI. CDR3 in amino acids: CASSNRDTSSGNTIYF. The CDR3, as DNA: TGTGCCAGCTCAAACCGGGACACGAGCTCTGGAAACACCATATATTTT.

The chain carries TRBV19 and TRBJ2-1; 14 bases fit TRBD2. The CDR3 runs 16 residues. Losses at the gene ends were 6 bases for V and 7 bases for J; bases not matched to a gene: 8. The V gene's germline CDR1 is LNHDA and CDR2 SQIVND (reference sequence). The CDR3 protein is CASRTGTSGGRNEQFF. The CDR3 coding sequence is TGTGCCAGTAGGACCGGGACTAGCGGGGGCCGAAATGAGCAGTTCTTC.

This clone was seen a handful of times. Other DNA sequences in the sample encode the same CDR3. The rearrangement joins TRBV7-9 to TRBJ2-7, with TRBD2 matching 11 bases. This CDR3 contains 16 residues. With V trimmed by 4 bases and J by 0 bases, 5 bases remained unmatched. Germline V lookup: CDR1 SEHNR, CDR2 FQNEAQ (reference sequence). The CDR3 region is CASSSRLAGNSYEQYF. The CDR3 DNA reads as TGTGCCAGCAGCTCTAGACTAGCGGGGAACTCCTACGAGCAGTACTTC.

The gene calls are TRBV6-2 or TRBV6-3 and TRBJ1-5; D possibly corresponds to TRBD1 (6 bases). The germline V and J ends were trimmed by 2 bases and 2 bases, with 13 bases remaining between them. There are 16 residues in the CDR3. Germline CDR1 and CDR2: MNHEY and SVGEGT. The DNA for the CDR3 is TGTGCCAGCAGTTACGGGGGACAACTCGGCAATCAGCCCCAGCATTTT. Encoded protein: CASSYGGQLGNQPQHF.

The sample holds one count of this clone. This chain links TRBV7-9 with TRBJ2-7; 7 bases are shared with TRBD2. Germline loops: CDR1 SEHNR, CDR2 FQNEAQ (reference sequence). V shed 0 bases and J 4 bases; nucleotides not matched to a gene: 3. The CDR3 extends over 14 amino acids. CDR3 in DNA: TGTGCCAGCAGCTTAGCGGGAGGGCTTTACGAGCAGTACTTC. The encoded protein is CASSLAGGLYEQYF.

This chain links TRBV11-3 with TRBJ2-2, with a tentative D call TRBD2 (6 bases). V lost 5 bases and J 7 bases, leaving 14 bases between the germline ends. Germline CDR1 SGHNT, CDR2 YENEEA. CDR3 length: 14 residues. The CDR3 here is CASSPHSGLGELFF. DNA of the CDR3: TGTGCCAGCAGCCCCCACTCGGGACTCGGGGAGCTGTTTTTT.

The chain joins TRBV5-8 to TRBJ2-1; 7 positions agree with TRBD1. The germline gives CDR1 SGHTS, CDR2 YDEGEE. With V trimmed by 2 bases and J by 7 bases, 6 bases remained unmatched. CDR3 length: 14 amino acids. The CDR3 bases are TGTGCCAGCAGCTTAGGTCAGGGGGTAAATGAGCAGTTCTTC. This translates into CASSLGQGVNEQFF.

The V and J genes are TRBV6-1 and TRBJ2-2, with D possibly being TRBD2 (7 bases). The CDR3 spans 15 residues. Per germline, CDR1 MNHNS and CDR2 SASEGT. V gave up 1 base and J gave up 6 bases, with 12 bases separating them. The CDR3 reads CASSEEGGAAGELFF. Here the CDR3 DNA reads TGTGCCAGCAGTGAAGAAGGGGGGGCAGCCGGGGAGCTGTTTTTT.